These 11 T cell receptor beta chains share one sample of origin, sequenced in a study of T cells in Graves' hyperthyroidism and ophthalmopathy. Researchers took RNA transcripts and amplified the TCR beta CDR3 regions from them. RT-PCR in the first round (using the HTBI primer set) targeted the TCR CDR3. TCRdb fed the multiplex PCR reads into MiXCR, producing one record per CDR3 protein. The sample has 300,000 to 450,000 distinct CDR3 sequences, less than 20% seen once; the top ten hold around 30%. Sequences were obtained from blood. The receptors derive from a woman aged 18-29 years with Graves' hyperthyroidism that later progressed to Graves' ophthalmopathy.

This clonotype has at least ten counts. V is TRBV5-1 and J is TRBJ2-7, with D unclear. There are 14 residues in the CDR3. The germline V and J ends were trimmed by 7 bases and 2 bases, with 16 bases remaining between them. From germline, CDR1 is SGHRS and CDR2 YFSETQ. The CDR3 loop reads CASGSGNSAYEQYF. CDR3 coding DNA: TGCGCCAGCGGGTCGGGCAATTCAGCCTACGAGCAGTACTTC.

The V call is TRBV20-1, the J call TRBJ2-7; 9 bases map to TRBD1. J gave up 3 bases and V 4 bases, and 4 bases lay outside the gene matches. Germline CDR1 is DFQATT and CDR2 is SNEGSKA (reference sequence). The CDR3 is 13 amino acids. CDR3 protein: CSAMRGQGYEQYF. CDR3 in DNA: TGCAGTGCTATGCGGGGACAGGGCTACGAGCAGTACTTC.

Details on this clonotype: Because the CDR3 is missing its conserved closing phenylalanine or tryptophan, this is likely a read error. The J gene is TRBJ1-5, the V gene TRBV11-2; unclear D gene. V was shortened by 2 bases and J by 0 bases, with 14 bases between the two germline ends. This CDR3 contains 17 residues. CDR1 is SGHAT and CDR2 is FQNNGV in the germline V gene. Written as DNA, the CDR3 is TGTGCCAGCAGCTTAAATGCCGGGTCTTATAGCAATCAGCCCCAGCATCTT. Encoded protein: CASSLNAGSYSNQPQHL.

Comments on this clonotype: A much larger clone differs from this one at a single base, so this may be a read error. The gene calls are TRBV7-8 and TRBJ2-1, with TRBD2 matching over 8 bases. The CDR3 has 15 amino acids. V trimming: 6 bases; J trimming: 7 bases; junction bases outside the gene matches: 11. The germline V gene encodes CDR1 SGHVS and CDR2 FQNEAQ. As DNA, the CDR3 is TGTGCCAGCAGATTATTAGCGGGGAGTGGAAATGAGCAGTTCTTC. It is translated as CASRLLAGSGNEQFF.

J is TRBJ2-1 and V is TRBV20-1, with TRBD2 matching 12 bases. The CDR3 has 15 amino acids. The J segment lost 8 bases and the V segment lost 1 base, leaving 6 bases of the junction unmatched. CDR1 is DFQATT and CDR2 is SNEGSKA in the germline V gene (reference sequence). CDR3 loop: CSARGLAGGVYEQFF. CDR3 bases: TGCAGTGCTAGAGGGCTAGCGGGAGGGGTCTATGAGCAGTTCTTC.

The sample holds many counts of this clonotype. The J gene is TRBJ1-1, the V gene TRBV6-1; D gene unclear. Per germline, CDR1 MNHNS and CDR2 SASEGT. The V and J ends lost 3 bases and 1 base respectively, with 12 bases between them. The CDR3 contains 15 residues. This chain's CDR3 is CASSDHQVGNTEAFF. The CDR3, as DNA: TGTGCCAGCAGTGACCACCAAGTTGGGAACACTGAAGCTTTCTTT.

This clonotype was observed many times. The chain is built from TRBV5-1 and TRBJ2-3; no definite D call. Between the trimmed V and J ends, which lost 0 bases and 3 bases, there was a span of 8 bases. Germline V gene lookup returns CDR1 SGHRS and CDR2 YFSETQ. The CDR3 covers 14 residues. CDR3 sequence (DNA): TGCGCCAGCAGCTTGGGATCAAGGACAGATACGCAGTATTTT. Translated: CASSLGSRTDTQYF.

This clonotype was observed many times. The chain uses TRBV28 and TRBJ1-2; maybe TRBD1 (6 bases). CDR1 is MDHEN and CDR2 is SYDVKM in the germline V gene. The CDR3 loop spans 13 amino acids. V lost 1 base and J lost 5, with 8 bases in between. The CDR3 nucleotides read TGTGCCAGCAGTTTATCCAGGGGTTATGGCTACACCTTC. The encoded protein is CASSLSRGYGYTF.

This clonotype was seen many times. V is TRBV7-2 and J is TRBJ1-1; D may be TRBD1 (5 bases). The germline gives CDR1 SGHTA, CDR2 FQGNSA. The CDR3 loop spans 14 amino acids. V was trimmed by 5 bases and J by 6 bases, leaving 16 bases between them. The CDR3 bases are TGTGCCAGCAGCCCTGGGGCCCGTCTAGCTGAAGCTTTCTTT. It specifies CASSPGARLAEAFF.

Ten or more counts support this clonotype. The genes are TRBV19 and TRBJ2-5; D is perhaps TRBD1 (5 bases). CDR1 and CDR2 (germline): LNHDA, SQIVND (reference sequence). The CDR3 has 14 residues. Trimming left V 4 bases short and J 2 bases short, with 11 bases between. This CDR3 is CASSTAGIQETQYF. Written as DNA, the CDR3 is TGTGCCAGTAGTACCGCAGGGATTCAAGAGACCCAGTACTTC.

V is TRBV20-1 and J is TRBJ2-1; a weak D match, TRBD1 (5 bases). This CDR3 has 13 residues. V was pared by 3 bases and J by 8 bases, with 14 bases between. The V gene's germline CDR1 is DFQATT and CDR2 SNEGSKA (reference sequence). CDR3 DNA: TGCAGTGCTAGTAACCCAGTGGGGCATGAGCAGTTCTTC. This codes for CSASNPVGHEQFF.